The sequence of this TCR beta chain was determined in a study of technical replicates of blood from a few donors. Germline CDR1 reads SQVTM; CDR2 reads ANQGSEA. The CDR3 loop spans 14 amino acids. V gave up 6 bases and J gave up 1 base, with 13 bases separating them. Produced via immunoSEQ multiplex PCR; TCRdb's table is partial and in-frame only. In the table there are almost 55,000 clones, about 93% of which are singletons. This TCR came from a human donor in good health. This rearrangement joins TRBV29-1 to TRBJ1-3; D gene ambiguous. The sample taken for sequencing was T cells isolated from PBMCs. As DNA, the CDR3 is TGCAGCGTCGCCCCGGGTAGATCTGGAAACACCATATATTTT. Amino acids: CSVAPGRSGNTIYF.